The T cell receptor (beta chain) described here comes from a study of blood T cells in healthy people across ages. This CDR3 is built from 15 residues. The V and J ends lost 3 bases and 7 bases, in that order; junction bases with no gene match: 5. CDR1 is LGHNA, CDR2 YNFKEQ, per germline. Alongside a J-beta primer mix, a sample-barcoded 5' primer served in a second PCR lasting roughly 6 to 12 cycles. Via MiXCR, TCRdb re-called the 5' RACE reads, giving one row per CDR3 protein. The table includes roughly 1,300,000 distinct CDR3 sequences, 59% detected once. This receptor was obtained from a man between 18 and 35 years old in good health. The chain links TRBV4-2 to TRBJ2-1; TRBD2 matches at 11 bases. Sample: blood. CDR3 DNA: TGTGCCAGCAGCCACATTAGCGGGGGGGCGAATGAGCAGTTCTTC. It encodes CASSHISGGANEQFF.